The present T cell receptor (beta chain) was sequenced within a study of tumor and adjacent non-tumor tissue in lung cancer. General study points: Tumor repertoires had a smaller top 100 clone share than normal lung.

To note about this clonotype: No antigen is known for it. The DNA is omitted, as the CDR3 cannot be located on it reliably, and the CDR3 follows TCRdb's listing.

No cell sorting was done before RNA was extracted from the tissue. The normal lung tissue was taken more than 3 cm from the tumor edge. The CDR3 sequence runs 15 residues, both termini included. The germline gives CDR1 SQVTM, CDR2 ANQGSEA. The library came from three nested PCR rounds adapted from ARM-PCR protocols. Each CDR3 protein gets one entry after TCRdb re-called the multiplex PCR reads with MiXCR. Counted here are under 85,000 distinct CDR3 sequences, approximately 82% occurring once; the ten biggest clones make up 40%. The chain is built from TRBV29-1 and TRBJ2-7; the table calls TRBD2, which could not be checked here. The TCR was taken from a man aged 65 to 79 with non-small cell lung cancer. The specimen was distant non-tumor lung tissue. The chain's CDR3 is CGVGPGSGISREQYF.